The T cell receptor beta chain described here comes from a study of CD8+ T cells in alopecia areata. Findings and limits, study-wide: Resident alphabeta T cells of normal skin are also sequenced in scalp samples. An increase in clonality over normal scalp was evident in lesional scalp, especially alopecia totalis/universalis. The study found TCR sharing across patients less clear than in mice, possibly for HLA reasons.

Details on this clone: Its antigen remains unidentified.

Sequencing used cDNA as its template, made by extracting RNA and reverse transcribing it. The data were produced by immunoSEQ multiplex PCR, yet TCRdb's version contains in-frame clones alone and is incomplete. Of over 150,000 clones listed, roughly 50% are singletons. With 1 base clipped from V and 3 bases from J, the junction kept 12 bases outside the gene matches. The CDR3 sequence is 18 residues long. Germline V gene lookup returns CDR1 MGHRA and CDR2 YSYEKL. Material for sequencing was CD8+ T cells sorted from blood. The chain combines TRBV4-1 with TRBJ2-1, with TRBD2 matching over 7 bases. This receptor was identified in a human donor in good health. The CDR3 is CASSQVPLGDYLYNEQFF. The CDR3 DNA reads as TGCGCCAGCAGCCAAGTACCCCTTGGGGACTACCTCTACAATGAGCAGTTCTTC.